This passage covers 5 T cell receptor beta chains from one sample sequenced in a study of CD8+CD57+ T cells in acquired aplastic anemia. Profiling of TCR beta VDJ combinations and CDR3 sequences used genomic DNA as template. Each CDR3 protein is one row after TCRdb ran MiXCR on the reads. The data hold 200,000 to 250,000 distinct CDR3 sequences, with roughly 35% observed a single time. Material: sorted CD4+, CD8+, or CD8+CD57+ T cells (not recorded which) from PBMCs. These TCRs come from a human donor in good health, serving as a control.

The table lists this clonotype with many counts. The chain carries TRBV14 and TRBJ1-6, with D unclear. Per germline, CDR1 SGHDN and CDR2 FVKESK. The V and J ends lost 3 bases and 7 bases respectively, with 10 bases between them. CDR3 length: 14 amino acids. The CDR3 here is CASSQGTENSPLHF. The CDR3 coding sequence is TGTGCCAGCAGCCAGGGAACGGAGAATTCACCCCTCCACTTT.

This clonotype occurred many times. The V gene is TRBV4-1, the J gene TRBJ2-1; TRBD1 or TRBD2 may be the D gene (5 bases each). CDR1 MGHRA and CDR2 YSYEKL come from the germline V gene. Trimming shortened V by 1 base and J by 8 bases, and 9 bases separated the two germline ends. CDR3 size: 13 residues. The DNA of the CDR3 is TGCGCCAGCAGCCAAGGGGACGGATATGAGCAGTTCTTC. It translates to CASSQGDGYEQFF.

This clonotype was observed at least ten times. This chain joins TRBV2 and TRBJ1-2; D is uncertain. Per the germline V gene, CDR1 is SNHLY and CDR2 is FYNNEI. V lost 6 bases and J lost 8, with 25 bases in between. The CDR3 consists of 16 residues. This CDR3 reads CASRERVIGRARGYTF. In DNA form, the CDR3 reads TGTGCCAGCAGAGAAAGGGTTATCGGCAGAGCTAGAGGCTACACCTTC.

This clonotype was picked up many times. The rearrangement joins TRBV2 to TRBJ2-1; tentative D call: TRBD2 (6 bases). The V end lost 5 bases, the J end lost 5 bases, and 10 bases lay between the germline ends. This CDR3 is 13 amino acids long. Germline-derived CDR1 and CDR2 are SNHLY and FYNNEI. The CDR3, as DNA: TGTGCCAGCAGTAGGGACTGGAACAATGAGCAGTTCTTC. This translates into CASSRDWNNEQFF.

This clonotype was detected only a few times. A junction end diverges from the germline sequence, so it may reflect a read error. This sequence joins TRBV27 and TRBJ1-1; D not certain. From germline, CDR1 is MNHEY and CDR2 SMNVEV (reference sequence). This CDR3 is built from 15 residues. CDR3 DNA: TGTGCCAGCAGTTCGGAGAGGGAGGACTCCTTTGAAGTTTTCTTT. This codes for CASSSEREDSFEVFF.